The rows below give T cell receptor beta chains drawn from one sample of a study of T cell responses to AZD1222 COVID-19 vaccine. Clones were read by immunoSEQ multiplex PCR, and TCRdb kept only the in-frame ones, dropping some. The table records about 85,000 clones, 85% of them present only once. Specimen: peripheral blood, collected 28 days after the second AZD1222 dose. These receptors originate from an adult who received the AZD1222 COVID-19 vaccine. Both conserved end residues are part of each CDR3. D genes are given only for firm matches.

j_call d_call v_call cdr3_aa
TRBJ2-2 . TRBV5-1 CASSLGEGLGTGELFF
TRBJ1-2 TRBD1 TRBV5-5 CASSPGQGFYGYTF
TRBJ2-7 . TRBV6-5 CASSYGLGEYEQYF
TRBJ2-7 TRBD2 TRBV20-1 CSASPGRDPYEQYF
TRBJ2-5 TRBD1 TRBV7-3 CASSSQGIEGETQYF
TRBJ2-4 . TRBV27 CASSSRDLSKNIQYF
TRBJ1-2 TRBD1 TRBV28 CASGRTGTLYGYTF
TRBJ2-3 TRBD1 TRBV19 CASSPQGADTQYF
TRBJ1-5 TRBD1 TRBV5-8 CASSIQGYSNQPQHF
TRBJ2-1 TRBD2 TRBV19 CASSSPQREGSNEQFF
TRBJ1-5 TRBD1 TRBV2 CASKQGGNQPQHF
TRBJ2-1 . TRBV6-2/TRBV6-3 CASSFRVPGELANNEQFF
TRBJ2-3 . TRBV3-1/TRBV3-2 CASAAQEKPDTQYF
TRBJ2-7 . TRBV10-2 CASTAVGSYEQYF
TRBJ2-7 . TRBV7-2 CASSRPGRAYEQYF
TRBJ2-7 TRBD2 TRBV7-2 CASSLTSGGPSSYEQYF
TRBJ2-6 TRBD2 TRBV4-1 CASSQEKGLAGGINVLTF
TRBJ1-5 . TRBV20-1 CSASSGGPQHF
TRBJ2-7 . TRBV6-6 CASSYGYYEQYF
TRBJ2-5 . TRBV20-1 CSASMPGRETQYF
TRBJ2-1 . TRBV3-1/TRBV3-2 CASSQGEVSSLFF
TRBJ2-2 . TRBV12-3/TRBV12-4 CASKEYSAGELFF
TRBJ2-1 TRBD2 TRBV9 CASSQTSGSYNEQFF
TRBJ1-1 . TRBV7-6 CASSPANTEAFF
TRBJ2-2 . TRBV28 CASTQGTNTGELFF
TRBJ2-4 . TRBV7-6 CASSLQEGIQYF
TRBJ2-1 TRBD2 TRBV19 CASTQTSGRESEQFF
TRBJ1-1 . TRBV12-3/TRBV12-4 CASSLKENTEAFF
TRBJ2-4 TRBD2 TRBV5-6 CASSLLSGGAKNIQYF
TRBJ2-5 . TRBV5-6 CASSFFHSKETQYF
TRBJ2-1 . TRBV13 CASSPRAHNEQFF